A single sample is the source of the 16 T cell receptor beta chains below, sequenced in a study of T cells after yellow fever vaccination. TCRdb called the 5' RACE reads again in MiXCR, with one record for every CDR3 protein. This sample has more than 250,000 distinct CDR3 sequences, with around 6.8% found just once. The specimen comprised PBMCs, sampled 35 to 50 days after the first yellow fever vaccination. Source of these receptors: a man aged 18-30 years who received the YFV17D yellow fever vaccine.

This clonotype has just a few counts. The chain couples TRBV15 to TRBJ1-2; the match to TRBD1 covers 7 bases. The V and J ends lost 0 bases and 8 bases, in that order; junction bases with no gene match: 15. The germline V gene encodes CDR1 LNHNV and CDR2 YYDKDF (reference sequence). This CDR3 is 17 amino acids long. CDR3 sequence reads: CATSRDRAGGISEGYTF. The CDR3 region has the DNA TGTGCCACCAGCAGAGATCGGGCAGGGGGTATTAGTGAAGGCTACACCTTC.

This clonotype has more than one count but fewer than ten. This chain joins TRBV3-1 and TRBJ1-2; D is unresolved. The CDR3 length is 13 residues. Trimming pared 1 base from V and 8 bases from J, leaving 11 bases between. Germline lookup yields CDR1 LGHDT and CDR2 YNNKEL (reference sequence). The CDR3: CASSQVSEGGYTF. CDR3 DNA sequence: TGTGCCAGCAGCCAAGTGTCAGAAGGAGGCTACACCTTC.

This clonotype has only a few counts. The genes are TRBV4-3 and TRBJ2-1; no clear D gene. Trimming cost V 0 bases and J 5 bases, with 5 bases left between them. Germline assignment: CDR1 LGHNA and CDR2 YSLEER. The CDR3 extends over 13 amino acids. CDR3 sequence (DNA): TGCGCCAGCAGCCAAGAAACCGACAATGAGCAGTTCTTC. Its protein product is CASSQETDNEQFF.

Only a few counts were recorded for this clonotype. V usage is TRBV5-1 and J usage is TRBJ2-7, with a weak D call TRBD2 (5 bases). Germline CDR1 and CDR2: SGHRS and YFSETQ. V was trimmed by 0 bases and J by 4 bases, leaving 17 bases between them. The CDR3 has 16 residues. This CDR3 is CASSLGGNPGSYEQYV. As DNA, the CDR3 is TGCGCCAGCAGCTTGGGAGGGAACCCTGGGTCTTACGAGCAGTACGTC.

This clonotype was detected ten times or more. The rearrangement uses TRBV4-2 and TRBJ1-5; maybe TRBD1 (5 bases). V shed 2 bases and J shed 0 bases, with 11 bases lying between them. In germline, CDR1 is LGHNA, CDR2 YNFKEQ. The CDR3 has 16 amino acids. The CDR3 DNA is TGTGCCAGCAGCCAACAGGGAGGCCATAGCAATCAGCCCCAGCATTTT. The encoded protein is CASSQQGGHSNQPQHF.

This clonotype was seen a few times. The chain joins TRBV11-2 to TRBJ2-1, with 10 bases matching TRBD2. The CDR3 has 14 amino acids. Unmatched junction bases numbered 7, after V lost 6 bases and J lost 8 bases. Per germline, CDR1 SGHAT and CDR2 FQNNGV. The CDR3 loop is CASRLAGTRDEQFF. For the CDR3, the DNA is TGTGCCAGCAGACTAGCGGGGACGAGGGATGAGCAGTTCTTC. The entire variable domain, with the rest obtained from reference TRBV11-2 and TRBJ2-1, is as follows: EAGVAQSPRYKIIEKRQSVAFWCNPISGHATLYWYQQILGQGPKLLIQFQNNGVVDDSQLPKDRFSAERLKGVDSTLKIQPAKLEDSAVYLCASRLAGTRDEQFFGPGTRLTVL.

V gene TRBV7-2 combines with J gene TRBJ1-4; D is unresolved. There are 13 residues in the CDR3. V lost 2 bases to trimming and J lost 8 bases, with 9 bases between them. Germline V CDR1 and CDR2: SGHTA, FQGNSA. CDR3 in amino acids: CASSLYGVEKLFF. CDR3 DNA: TGTGCCAGCAGCTTATACGGGGTCGAAAAACTGTTTTTT.

This clonotype came up a few times. V usage is TRBV4-3 and J usage is TRBJ1-5, with 9 bases that match TRBD1. The V gene's germline CDR1 is LGHNA and CDR2 YSLEER. Trimming removed 0 bases from V and 6 bases from J; junction bases left unmatched: 6. The CDR3 spans 16 residues. The CDR3 loop reads CASSQESGQGPQPQHF. The CDR3 coding sequence is TGCGCCAGCAGCCAAGAATCCGGACAGGGGCCTCAGCCCCAGCATTTT.

The CDR3 nucleotides read TGTGCCAGCAGCTCCTCCTTGGGGGCGCACAACGAGCAGTACTTC. It encodes CASSSSLGAHNEQYF. V and J are TRBV7-2 and TRBJ2-7, with D maybe TRBD1 (6 bases). Germline CDR1 SGHTA, CDR2 FQGNSA. This CDR3 is 15 amino acids long. V was trimmed by 4 bases and J by 5 bases, leaving 18 bases between them.

This clonotype was counted between two and nine times. This chain links TRBV6-5 with TRBJ2-7; 7 positions match TRBD1. Germline V lookup: CDR1 MNHEY, CDR2 SVGAGI. The V gene end was trimmed by 3 bases and the J gene end by 4 bases; junction bases not matched to a gene: 9. The CDR3 loop spans 15 amino acids. The CDR3, as DNA: TGTGCCAGCAGTTATCCCCGCCTACAGGGGTACGAGCAGTACTTC. Encoded protein: CASSYPRLQGYEQYF.

This clonotype was detected ten times or more. The chain combines TRBV29-1 with TRBJ2-2, with D unclear. From germline, CDR1 is SQVTM and CDR2 ANQGSEA. V was clipped by 1 base and J by 7 bases, with 10 bases between them. The CDR3 extends over 13 amino acids. CDR3 residues: CSVEALFGGELFF. The CDR3 DNA sequence: TGCAGCGTTGAAGCGCTTTTCGGCGGGGAGCTGTTTTTT.

The chain uses TRBV12-3 or TRBV12-4 and TRBJ2-1; TRBD2 aligns across 7 bases. V lost 8 bases and J lost 6; bases outside the gene matches: 10. The CDR3 length is 14 residues. CDR3 loop: CASFRGWEGNEQFF. DNA of the CDR3: TGTGCCAGCTTTCGCGGGTGGGAGGGCAATGAGCAGTTCTTC.

This sequence joins TRBV7-2 and TRBJ1-6; a weak D match, TRBD1 (5 bases). V lost 5 bases and J 6 bases, leaving 17 bases between the germline ends. This CDR3 contains 16 residues. CDR1 SGHTA and CDR2 FQGNSA come from the germline V gene. The CDR3, as DNA: TGTGCCAGCAGCCCCCATGGGGGTGGGTCTAATTCACCCCTCCACTTT. Protein product: CASSPHGGGSNSPLHF.

The chain is built from TRBV2 and TRBJ2-7; D ambiguous. Trimming removed 6 bases at V and 3 bases at J, with 18 bases between. The CDR3 extends over 15 amino acids. In germline, CDR1 is SNHLY, CDR2 FYNNEI. CDR3 coding DNA: TGTGCCAGCAGAGTCGCTGGCGGACGCGGCTACGAGCAGTACTTC. It translates to CASRVAGGRGYEQYF.

This clonotype occurred many times. The chain is built from TRBV27 and TRBJ2-1; tentatively, D is TRBD1 (5 bases). The CDR3 totals 12 residues. Germline-derived CDR1 and CDR2 are MNHEY and SMNVEV (reference sequence). V lost 6 bases to trimming and J lost 13 bases, with 16 bases between them. The CDR3 DNA is TGTGCCAGCAGCCTGGGAAGGGGAATCCAGTTCTTC. This gives the protein CASSLGRGIQFF.

Many counts were recorded for this clonotype. The V and J genes are TRBV6-1 and TRBJ2-1; D assignment may be TRBD1 or TRBD2 (6 bases each). Between the trimmed V and J ends, which lost 5 bases and 7 bases, there was a span of 15 bases. CDR3 length: 14 residues. Germline CDR1 is MNHNS and CDR2 is SASEGT. The chain's CDR3 is CASSRGRGGNEQFF. Written as DNA, the CDR3 is TGTGCCAGCAGTCGGGGGCGCGGTGGGAATGAGCAGTTCTTC.